These 31 T cell receptor beta chains came from one sample sequenced in a study of Ad26.COV2.S vaccination and SARS-CoV-2 variants. Here immunoSEQ multiplex PCR was the method, and the copy in TCRdb shows in-frame clones only, minus some. Of around 400,000 clones in the sample, about nine tenths were seen once. Noted treatment: approximately 18 received Ad26.COV2.S at low or high dose, single or two shots; about five received placebo; per-sample allocation not given. On day 63 after the first injection, vaccine and placebo recipients gave samples. The material sequenced was peripheral blood, taken in a trial of Ad26.COV2.S vaccine versus placebo. The receptors were gathered from a person between 18 and 60 years old who received the Ad26.COV2.S COVID-19 vaccine or a placebo.

This clone was counted once. The gene calls are TRBV19 and TRBJ1-6; D possibly corresponds to TRBD1 (5 bases). This CDR3 spans 14 amino acids. The germline V gene encodes CDR1 LNHDA and CDR2 SQIVND (reference sequence). Trimming shortened V by 2 bases and J by 6 bases, and 8 bases separated the two germline ends. The CDR3 DNA is TGTGCCAGTAGTATACTCGGGGGTAATTCACCCCTCCACTTT. Its protein product is CASSILGGNSPLHF.

CDR3 amino acids: CASSLDGQRYQPQHF. CDR3 nucleotides: TGTGCCAGCAGCTTAGACGGACAGAGATATCAGCCCCAGCATTTT. The chain joins TRBV7-2 to TRBJ1-5; D may be TRBD1 (6 bases). This CDR3 is built from 15 residues. Germline CDR1 is SGHTA and CDR2 is FQGNSA. V lost 1 base to trimming and J lost 5 bases, with 12 bases between them.

This clone was found a few times. The genes are TRBV7-9 and TRBJ2-7, with TRBD1 matching 9 bases. V dropped 1 base and J dropped 6; count of bases not matched to a gene: 10. This CDR3 region has 16 residues. CDR1 is SEHNR and CDR2 is FQNEAQ in the germline V gene (reference sequence). DNA of the CDR3: TGTGCCAGCAGCTTAGTGAGCGGGACAGGGTCGAGCGAGCAGTACTTC. Residues: CASSLVSGTGSSEQYF.

The chain links TRBV5-1 to TRBJ2-2; maybe TRBD2 (5 bases). The CDR3 is made up of 12 amino acids. V lost 8 bases and J lost 4, with 9 bases in between. Germline V CDR1 and CDR2: SGHRS, YFSETQ. This CDR3 reads CASSRGTGELFF. CDR3 bases: TGCGCCAGTTCCCGGGGCACCGGGGAGCTGTTTTTT.

The V gene is TRBV5-6, the J gene TRBJ1-1; no clear D gene. The V and J ends lost 7 bases and 1 base respectively, with 17 bases between them. The germline CDR1 and CDR2 sequences are SGHDT and YYEEEE. The CDR3 is made up of 15 amino acids. Here the CDR3 reads CASAYKGRENTEAFF. DNA for the CDR3: TGTGCCAGCGCGTATAAAGGTCGGGAGAACACTGAAGCTTTCTTT.

This chain links TRBV6-2 or TRBV6-3 with TRBJ2-7; D is uncertain. There are 14 residues in the CDR3. The germline V gene encodes CDR1 MNHEY and CDR2 SVGEGT. Between the trimmed V and J ends, which lost 3 bases and 6 bases, there was a span of 15 bases. The CDR3 DNA follows: TGTGCCAGCAGTTATAGTGGAGACCTCGGCGAGCAGTACTTC. This gives the protein CASSYSGDLGEQYF.

This chain uses TRBV4-1 with TRBJ2-5, with TRBD1 matching 8 bases. Per germline, CDR1 MGHRA and CDR2 YSYEKL. The CDR3 consists of 16 residues. The ends lost 1 base at V and 3 bases at J; junction bases unmatched: 7. The DNA of the CDR3 is TGCGCCAGCAGCCAAGGAGGACAGGGTCTGGAAGAGACCCAGTACTTC. Translating it yields CASSQGGQGLEETQYF.

V gene TRBV7-9 combines with J gene TRBJ2-2; D not certain. V was trimmed by 1 base and J by 5 bases, leaving 11 bases between them. The CDR3 extends over 15 amino acids. The germline CDR1 and CDR2 sequences are SEHNR and FQNEAQ (reference sequence). The DNA of the CDR3 is TGTGCCAGCAGCTTAGTGGGATTACTTACCGGGGAGCTGTTTTTT. Protein product: CASSLVGLLTGELFF. The entire variable domain, with the rest obtained from reference TRBV7-9 and TRBJ2-2, is as follows: DTGVSQNPRHKITKRGQNVTFRCDPISEHNRLYWYRQTLGQGPEFLTYFQNEAQLEKSRLLSDRFSAERPKGSFSTLEIQRTEQGDSAMYLCASSLVGLLTGELFFGEGSRLTVL.

The chain links TRBV28 to TRBJ2-7; 9 bases line up with TRBD1. The junction had 6 bases not matched to a gene; V was cut back by 3 bases and J by 0 bases. The CDR3 is 16 amino acids. CDR1 and CDR2 (germline): MDHEN, SYDVKM. CDR3: CASSFRRDRASYEQYF. The CDR3 nucleotides are TGTGCCAGCAGTTTTCGTAGGGACAGGGCCTCCTACGAGCAGTACTTC.

This chain links TRBV2 with TRBJ2-3; 12 nucleotides align to TRBD2. The CDR3 loop spans 17 amino acids. Germline CDR1 SNHLY, CDR2 FYNNEI. V was clipped by 6 bases and J by 3 bases; unmatched bases: 10. This CDR3 is CASSQTLLAGGTDTQYF. DNA for the CDR3: TGTGCCAGCAGCCAAACCCTACTAGCGGGAGGAACAGATACGCAGTATTTT.

This clone was counted only a few times. The V gene is TRBV5-6, the J gene TRBJ1-6; 9 bases are shared with TRBD1. The CDR3 covers 17 residues. Per germline, CDR1 SGHDT and CDR2 YYEEEE. V trimming: 1 base; J trimming: 9 bases; junction bases outside the gene matches: 11. The CDR3 sequence is CASSLTSGQGRSSPLHF. Written as DNA, the CDR3 is TGTGCCAGCAGCTTGACCTCTGGACAGGGGAGGAGTTCACCCCTCCACTTT. Drawing the rest from reference TRBV5-6 and TRBJ1-6, the complete variable domain is DAGVTQSPTHLIKTRGQQVTLRCSPKSGHDTVSWYQQALGQGPQFIFQYYEEEERQRGNFPDRFSGHQFPNYSSELNVNALLLGDSALYLCASSLTSGQGRSSPLHFGNGTRLTVT.

The CDR3 loop is CASSYDSHYEQYF. The DNA of the CDR3 is TGTGCCAGCAGTTACGATTCTCACTACGAGCAGTACTTC. The chain combines TRBV6-5 with TRBJ2-7; D is undetermined. This CDR3 has 13 amino acids. The V end lost 2 bases, the J end lost 3 bases, and 8 bases lay between the germline ends. Per the germline V gene, CDR1 is MNHEY and CDR2 is SVGAGI.

CDR3: CAIQGGGKTQYF. The CDR3 coding sequence is TGTGCCATCCAGGGTGGTGGGAAGACCCAGTACTTC. The chain uses TRBV21-1 and TRBJ2-5; the D call of TRBD1 is as the table states it, not checked on the DNA. TRBV21-1 is shown as a pseudogene. The CDR3 runs 12 residues.

In this sample, this clone turned up a few times. The chain has TRBV5-6 and TRBJ2-2; perhaps TRBD1 as D (5 bases). CDR3 size: 18 residues. CDR1 is SGHDT and CDR2 is YYEEEE in the germline V gene. Deletions cut 1 base from V and 4 bases from J, with 20 bases between. For the CDR3, the DNA is TGTGCCAGCAGCTTGTTTGGGGCATCGGCAGACGCCACCGGGGAGCTGTTTTTT. It codes for CASSLFGASADATGELFF.

The chain couples TRBV30 to TRBJ1-2, with a weak D call TRBD1 (6 bases). Germline V gives CDR1 GTSNPN, CDR2 SVGIG (reference sequence). The V end lost 0 bases, the J end lost 8 bases, and 10 bases lay between the germline ends. The CDR3 consists of 12 residues. As DNA, the CDR3 is TGTGCCTGGAGTGTCCCAGGGGACGGCTACACCTTC. Translation: CAWSVPGDGYTF.

The genes are TRBV28 and TRBJ1-2; D is possibly TRBD1 (6 bases). There are 14 residues in the CDR3. Per the germline V gene, CDR1 is MDHEN and CDR2 is SYDVKM. Trimming took 2 bases from V and 8 from J, leaving 15 bases between them. CDR3 DNA sequence: TGTGCCAGCAGTTTAGGGAGGGGGATAGGGGGCTACACCTTC. It translates to CASSLGRGIGGYTF.

This chain uses TRBV4-2 with TRBJ1-2; D not resolved. Trimming stripped 5 bases from V and 4 bases from J, with 14 bases between. This CDR3 contains 14 residues. Germline values: CDR1 LGHNA, CDR2 YNFKEQ. CDR3 sequence (DNA): TGTGCCAGCAGCGACTCAGCGGGTTTCTATGGCTACACCTTC. This codes for CASSDSAGFYGYTF.

The chain links TRBV11-2 to TRBJ2-3; 10 bases agree with TRBD1. The germline V gene encodes CDR1 SGHAT and CDR2 FQNNGV. J was trimmed by 4 bases and V by 3 bases; bases with no gene match: 1. This CDR3 is 14 amino acids long. CDR3 nucleotide sequence: TGTGCCAGCAGCTTCGACAGGGGGCCAGATACGCAGTATTTT. Residues: CASSFDRGPDTQYF.

V and J are TRBV6-1 and TRBJ2-2; tentatively, D is TRBD1 (5 bases). The CDR3 contains 16 residues. The germline V gene has CDR1 MNHNS and CDR2 SASEGT. The V gene lost 0 bases and the J gene lost 3 bases, with 11 bases spanning the gap. CDR3 nucleotide sequence: TGTGCCAGCAGTGAAGCGCTTCAGGGCGACACCGGGGAGCTGTTTTTT. Translation: CASSEALQGDTGELFF.

The rearrangement links TRBV30 to TRBJ1-2; D ambiguous. The CDR3 has 11 residues. Germline CDR1 GTSNPN, CDR2 SVGIG (reference sequence). Trimming removed 3 bases at V and 10 bases at J, with 12 bases between. CDR3 protein: CAWRGMASYTF. CDR3 nucleotide sequence: TGTGCCTGGAGGGGTATGGCCTCCTACACCTTC.

The gene calls are TRBV5-1 and TRBJ1-2, with D unclear. Looked up from germline, CDR1 is SGHRS and CDR2 is YFSETQ. Trimming stripped 0 bases from V and 4 bases from J, with 13 bases between. The CDR3 spans 15 residues. The CDR3, as DNA: TGCGCCAGCAGCTTGGGGACTCGGGAGCTCTATGGCTACACCTTC. Translated, it gives CASSLGTRELYGYTF.

This sequence joins TRBV11-2 and TRBJ1-1, with 7 bases identical to TRBD1. This CDR3 region has 14 residues. The V and J ends lost 5 bases and 4 bases, in that order; junction bases with no gene match: 7. CDR1 is SGHAT and CDR2 is FQNNGV in the germline V gene. CDR3 amino acids: CASSPQTGSTEAFF. The CDR3 DNA follows: TGTGCCAGCAGCCCCCAGACAGGGTCCACTGAAGCTTTCTTT.

The sample holds a few counts of this clone. The V and J genes are TRBV7-9 and TRBJ2-1, with TRBD2 matching over 7 bases. CDR3 size: 14 residues. The germline CDR1 and CDR2 sequences are SEHNR and FQNEAQ (reference sequence). With V trimmed by 0 bases and J by 5 bases, 1 base remained unmatched. The CDR3 spells CASSLAGGHNEQFF. The CDR3 nucleotides are TGTGCCAGCAGCTTAGCGGGAGGGCACAATGAGCAGTTCTTC.

J is TRBJ2-7 and V is TRBV13, with D perhaps matching TRBD2 (5 bases). Deletions cut 0 bases from V and 1 base from J, with 7 bases between. CDR3 size: 14 residues. CDR1 is PRHDT, CDR2 FYEKMQ, per germline (reference sequence). This CDR3 is CASSLGDLSYEQYF. CDR3 in DNA: TGTGCCAGCAGCTTAGGGGACTTATCCTACGAGCAGTACTTC.

The CDR3 coding sequence is TGTGCCAGCAGCAATAACCCGAGGAGACAGGTTAACAATGAGCAGTTCTTC. This translates into CASSNNPRRQVNNEQFF. The chain has TRBV7-2 and TRBJ2-1, with a tentative D call TRBD1 (6 bases). The CDR3 spans 17 residues. From germline, CDR1 is SGHTA and CDR2 FQGNSA. V gave up 5 bases and J gave up 5 bases, with 22 bases separating them.

This clone was seen only once. The V gene is TRBV2, the J gene TRBJ2-7, with 8 bases that match TRBD1. Germline CDR1 reads SNHLY; CDR2 reads FYNNEI. CDR3 size: 16 residues. V dropped 4 bases and J dropped 2; count of bases not matched to a gene: 10. CDR3 coding DNA: TGTGCCAGCAGTGGGATCCGGGACAGGTTTACCTACGAGCAGTACTTC. Translating gives CASSGIRDRFTYEQYF.

This clone was found once. This chain connects TRBV9 to TRBJ1-2; no firm D call. Germline CDR1 and CDR2: SGDLS and YYNGEE. V shed 0 bases and J shed 6 bases, with 9 bases lying between them. CDR3 length: 13 amino acids. The CDR3 DNA reads TGTGCCAGCAGCGTAGTAGGGAGGGATGGCTACACCTTC. It specifies CASSVVGRDGYTF.

This clone was seen more than once but under ten times. The chain links TRBV28 to TRBJ2-5; no reliable D call. CDR1 is MDHEN and CDR2 is SYDVKM in the germline V gene. The CDR3 is 13 residues long. Trimming took 2 bases from V and 3 from J, leaving 7 bases between them. CDR3 in amino acids: CASSLNQKETQYF. As DNA, the CDR3 is TGTGCCAGCAGTTTAAACCAAAAAGAGACCCAGTACTTC.

This chain joins TRBV5-1 and TRBJ2-3; tentatively, D is TRBD1 or TRBD2 (5 bases each). The germline gives CDR1 SGHRS, CDR2 YFSETQ. Trimming pared 4 bases from V and 0 bases from J, leaving 12 bases between. The CDR3 loop spans 15 amino acids. The CDR3 sequence is CASSVLGRSTDTQYF. CDR3 DNA: TGCGCCAGCAGCGTCCTGGGACGAAGCACAGATACGCAGTATTTT. Looking up the rest from reference TRBV5-1 and TRBJ2-3 gives the full variable domain: KAGVTQTPRYLIKTRGQQVTLSCSPISGHRSVSWYQQTPGQGLQFLFEYFSETQRNKGNFPGRFSGRQFSNSRSEMNVSTLELGDSALYLCASSVLGRSTDTQYFGPGTRLTVL.

The CDR3 coding sequence is TGCGCCAGCAGCTTGGGGGACAGGGGCGAGGGCACCTTC. Translating gives CASSLGDRGEGTF. This sequence joins TRBV5-1 and TRBJ1-2; 10 bases agree with TRBD1. Germline CDR1 is SGHRS and CDR2 is YFSETQ. After removal of 0 bases from V and 13 bases from J, the junction contained 6 bases not matched to a gene. This CDR3 region has 13 residues.

The genes are TRBV6-5 and TRBJ2-3; 7 nucleotides agree with TRBD1. In germline, CDR1 is MNHEY, CDR2 SVGAGI. Germline trimming cut 5 bases from V and 1 base from J; bases unmatched to any gene: 6. The CDR3 consists of 15 residues. This CDR3 reads CASSPRTGGTDTQYF. The CDR3 DNA reads TGTGCCAGCAGTCCCCGAACAGGGGGCACAGATACGCAGTATTTT.